These 23 T cell receptor beta chains were sequenced from one sample in a study of T cells in Graves' hyperthyroidism and ophthalmopathy. RNA transcripts yielded amplified TCR beta CDR3 regions. A set of HTBI primers served as the primers for a first-round RT-PCR of the TCR CDR3. TCRdb re-analysed the multiplex PCR reads in MiXCR, keeping a single row per CDR3 protein. Here the sample spans some 180,000 distinct CDR3 sequences, approximately 17% being singletons. The specimen sequenced was blood. These receptors came from a woman between 50 and 59 years old with Graves' hyperthyroidism.

Comments on this clonotype: Just one base apart from a much larger clone, this may be a read error. This CDR3 reads CVSTEEAPQETQYF. The CDR3 bases are TGTGTCAGCACCGAGGAGGCACCCCAAGAGACCCAGTACTTC. The V gene is TRBV2, the J gene TRBJ2-5, with D possibly TRBD2 on 5 matching bases. Germline CDR1 is SNHLY and CDR2 is FYNNEI. This CDR3 is built from 14 residues.

The J gene is TRBJ1-5, the V gene TRBV4-1; TRBD1 matches 7 bases. CDR1 MGHRA and CDR2 YSYEKL come from the germline V gene. V shed 1 base, J shed 5 bases, and the junction held 8 bases outside the gene matches. The CDR3 consists of 16 residues. The CDR3 DNA reads TGCGCCAGCAGCCAAGTATTGGACAGGAGGGATCAGCCCCAGCATTTT. Translated, it gives CASSQVLDRRDQPQHF.

The chain has TRBV11-3 and TRBJ2-5; 10 nucleotides align to TRBD1. The junction had 3 bases not matched to a gene; V was cut back by 3 bases and J by 2 bases. Per the germline V gene, CDR1 is SGHNT and CDR2 is YENEEA. This CDR3 is built from 15 residues. CDR3 DNA: TGTGCCAGCAGCTTGGGGACAGGGGATCAAGAGACCCAGTACTTC. Residues: CASSLGTGDQETQYF.

Many counts were recorded for this clonotype. Its ends do not fully match the called genes, so a read error is possible. The chain carries TRBV5-1 and TRBJ2-3; possibly TRBD2 for D (6 bases). Germline CDR1 is SGHRS and CDR2 is YFSETQ. The CDR3 has 16 residues. For the CDR3, the DNA is TGCGCCAGCAGATTGGAAGTAGCTAGCGCCACAGATACGCAGTATTTT. Protein: CASRLEVASATDTQYF.

This clonotype has a count of ten or more. This chain links TRBV6-1 with TRBJ1-1; unclear D gene. The CDR3 totals 13 residues. Germline V CDR1 and CDR2: MNHNS, SASEGT. V lost 5 bases and J 0 bases, leaving 7 bases between the germline ends. CDR3 bases: TGTGCCAGCAGTCAGCCAATGAACACTGAAGCTTTCTTT. It specifies CASSQPMNTEAFF.

This clonotype was seen at least ten times. The chain uses TRBV6-2 or TRBV6-3 and TRBJ2-3; TRBD2 matches at 11 bases. Germline V gene data show CDR1 as MNHEY and CDR2 as SVGEGT. Unmatched junction bases numbered 3, after V lost 8 bases and J lost 2 bases. This CDR3 spans 14 amino acids. The CDR3 reads CASSTSGATDTQYF. CDR3 DNA sequence: TGTGCCAGCTCGACTAGCGGGGCCACAGATACGCAGTATTTT.

This clonotype was detected many times. The chain recombines TRBV6-1 with TRBJ2-5; D possibly uses TRBD1 or TRBD2 (5 bases each). V lost 8 bases, J lost 4 bases, and 14 bases lay in between. Germline CDR1 MNHNS, CDR2 SASEGT. The CDR3 length is 13 residues. CDR3 coding DNA: TGTGCCAGCGGTCCCTCTGGGGGAGAGACCCAGTACTTC. Translating gives CASGPSGGETQYF.

This clonotype was seen repeatedly, ten times or more. This chain connects TRBV7-2 to TRBJ1-3; D is undetermined. The ends were cut back, 1 base at V and 3 bases at J, with 7 bases in the middle. Germline CDR1 reads SGHTA; CDR2 reads FQGNSA. The CDR3 has 14 residues. The CDR3 bases are TGTGCCAGCAGCTTAGGGGCACATGGAAACACCATATATTTT. Its translation: CASSLGAHGNTIYF.

The chain is built from TRBV7-9 and TRBJ2-1, with 8 bases fitting TRBD2. V trimming: 1 base; J trimming: 2 bases; junction bases outside the gene matches: 7. The CDR3 has 17 amino acids. CDR1 is SEHNR, CDR2 FQNEAQ, per germline (reference sequence). CDR3 nucleotides: TGTGCCAGCAGCTTAGAGGGTAGCGGGGCGGCCTACAATGAGCAGTTCTTC. Protein product: CASSLEGSGAAYNEQFF. Complete variable domain (other parts from reference TRBV7-9 and TRBJ2-1): DTGVSQNPRHKITKRGQNVTFRCDPISEHNRLYWYRQTLGQGPEFLTYFQNEAQLEKSRLLSDRFSAERPKGSFSTLEIQRTEQGDSAMYLCASSLEGSGAAYNEQFFGPGTRLTVL.

J is TRBJ1-2 and V is TRBV5-4, with D maybe TRBD1 (5 bases). Germline assignment: CDR1 SGHNT and CDR2 YYREEE (reference sequence). The CDR3 contains 15 residues. V lost 1 base, J lost 1 base, and 11 bases lay in between. The CDR3 DNA is TGTGCCAGCAGCTTGCGGGGGACCCGTAACTATGGCTACACCTTC. Translated: CASSLRGTRNYGYTF.

This clonotype was recorded at least ten times. The chain links TRBV18 to TRBJ1-2, with D maybe TRBD1 (5 bases). Germline CDR1 reads KGHSH; CDR2 reads LQKENI. The V end was cut by 6 bases, the J end by 4 bases, with 15 bases between. This CDR3 contains 14 residues. CDR3 DNA sequence: TGTGCCAGCTCCCCGGAACGGGGACCCTATGGCTACACCTTC. Translating it yields CASSPERGPYGYTF.

The chain joins TRBV4-3 to TRBJ2-2; TRBD1 is a possible D gene (6 bases). The CDR3 length is 19 residues. V dropped 0 bases and J dropped 0 bases, with 17 bases sitting between them. Germline CDR1 is LGHNA and CDR2 is YSLEER. This CDR3 is CASSQDSPDSLANTGELFF. The CDR3 region has the DNA TGCGCCAGCAGCCAAGATTCCCCGGACAGCCTCGCGAACACCGGGGAGCTGTTTTTT.

This clonotype was seen at least ten times. DNA of the CDR3: TGCAGCGGACACAGGCACCTTAATGAGCAGTTCTTC. This translates into CSGHRHLNEQFF. The rearrangement joins TRBV29-1 to TRBJ2-1, with TRBD1 as a possible D gene (5 bases). In germline, CDR1 is SQVTM, CDR2 ANQGSEA. The CDR3 covers 12 residues. Trimming removed 7 bases at V and 7 bases at J, with 14 bases between.

This clonotype was recorded at least ten times. The chain links TRBV7-2 to TRBJ1-4; 8 nucleotides align to TRBD1. In germline, CDR1 is SGHTA, CDR2 FQGNSA. The CDR3 covers 16 residues. The trim removed 5 bases at V and 0 bases at J, leaving 5 bases unmatched. The chain's CDR3 is CASSLDRGATNEKLFF. CDR3 nucleotides: TGTGCCAGCAGCCTCGACAGGGGTGCAACTAATGAAAAACTGTTTTTT.

The sample holds many counts of this clonotype. The CDR3 spells CASSLVELRYGYTF. The CDR3 coding sequence is TGTGCCAGCAGCCTCGTGGAACTGCGTTATGGCTACACCTTC. This sequence joins TRBV7-9 and TRBJ1-2; D gene ambiguous. The length of the CDR3 is 14 residues. Germline values: CDR1 SEHNR, CDR2 FQNEAQ (reference sequence). Trimming took off 5 bases at V and 5 bases at J, with 15 bases between the two ends.

This clonotype was recorded many times. The DNA for the CDR3 is TGTGCCAGCAGCCCCGATAGAGGACGACGGCTGAACACTGAAGCTTTCTTT. Protein product: CASSPDRGRRLNTEAFF. This chain links TRBV7-9 with TRBJ1-1; unclear D gene. The CDR3 sequence is 17 residues long. V was cut by 5 bases and J by 0 bases, with 19 bases left in between. The germline gives CDR1 SEHNR, CDR2 FQNEAQ (reference sequence).

This clonotype was observed a handful of times. This sequence joins TRBV4-2 and TRBJ2-7, with 10 bases that match TRBD1. This CDR3 has 14 residues. With V trimmed by 3 bases and J by 3 bases, 2 bases remained unmatched. Per the germline V gene, CDR1 is LGHNA and CDR2 is YNFKEQ. This chain's CDR3 is CASSQGQGNYEQYF. In DNA, the CDR3 is TGTGCCAGCAGCCAGGGACAGGGGAACTACGAGCAGTACTTC.

This clonotype came up a few times. The genes are TRBV20-1 and TRBJ1-1; the match to TRBD1 covers 9 bases. V was clipped by 0 bases and J by 5 bases; unmatched bases: 4. This CDR3 has 14 residues. Germline assignment: CDR1 DFQATT and CDR2 SNEGSKA (reference sequence). Here the CDR3 reads CSARDRDRVTEAFF. The CDR3 DNA is TGCAGTGCTAGAGACCGGGACAGGGTGACTGAAGCTTTCTTT.

This clonotype was counted at least ten times. V gene TRBV5-1 combines with J gene TRBJ2-5; D not certain. Trimming stripped 5 bases from V and 2 bases from J, with 10 bases between. Germline V gene lookup returns CDR1 SGHRS and CDR2 YFSETQ. The CDR3 sequence is 13 residues long. The CDR3 coding sequence is TGCGCCAGCAGGAGAGCAGATCAAGAGACCCAGTACTTC. Amino acids: CASRRADQETQYF.

This clonotype showed up many times. The chain carries TRBV15 and TRBJ2-2, with D perhaps matching TRBD2 (6 bases). V lost 6 bases and J lost 5, with 10 bases in between. In germline, CDR1 is LNHNV, CDR2 YYDKDF (reference sequence). CDR3 length equals 13 residues. DNA of the CDR3: TGTGCCACCAGTCCGGGGAGGACCGGGGAGCTGTTTTTT. Translated, it gives CATSPGRTGELFF.

This clonotype was seen ten or more times. The chain has TRBV12-3 or TRBV12-4 and TRBJ1-1; 8 bases fit TRBD1. This CDR3 has 14 amino acids. Trimming cost V 5 bases and J 11 bases; bases outside gene matches: 13. The DNA of the CDR3 is TGTGCCAGCAGTCCGTTTTCAGGGGGCGTCCAGGCTTTCTTT. The encoded protein is CASSPFSGGVQAFF.

The rearrangement uses TRBV12-3 or TRBV12-4 and TRBJ2-7; tentative D call: TRBD1 (6 bases). V gave up 7 bases and J gave up 4 bases, with 20 bases separating them. The CDR3 is 15 residues long. The CDR3 DNA is TGTGCCAGCACTAGGTACAGAGGGGGATCTTACGAGCAGTACTTC. It specifies CASTRYRGGSYEQYF.

In this sample, this clonotype turned up a few times. This may come from a read error, since a much larger clone is one base off. The J gene is TRBJ2-3, the V gene TRBV19, with D perhaps being TRBD1 or TRBD2 (5 bases each). V lost 11 bases, J lost 0 bases, and 21 bases lay in between. The CDR3 has 16 residues. Germline loops: CDR1 LNHDA, CDR2 SQIVND (reference sequence). CDR3 protein: CAAKARGAASTDTQYF. The CDR3 DNA reads as TGTGCCGCTAAGGCTAGAGGGGCGGCAAGCACAGATACGCAGTATTTT.